This TCR beta chain emerged from a study of cytomegalovirus exposure and HLA in healthy donors. Across the study: An earlier analysis identified 120 million or so unique TCR beta sequences in about 200 million T cells. Study-wide points: Fewer N-insertions (relative to the approximately 670-donor mean) were reportedly seen in an Asian-associated ancestry cluster in a later analysis.

Despite likely unrecorded immune exposures, the donors were nominally healthy at the time of sampling. Use of 60 Vbeta and 13 Jbeta primers characterized the PCR. Profiled with immunoSEQ multiplex PCR; TCRdb holds only in-frame clones, not every one. The table lists 110,000 to 150,000 clones, 75% to 80% of them singletons, with 1.7% in the top ten. This CDR3 spans 15 amino acids. Trimming shortened V by 0 bases and J by 9 bases, and 17 bases separated the two germline ends. Germline V lookup: CDR1 MGHRA, CDR2 YSYEKL. Of note for this clone: The antigen is not known.

This chain uses TRBV4-1 with TRBJ1-2, with D maybe TRBD1 (6 bases). Sequenced sample: PBMCs. The receptor comes from a woman aged 25 to 45 in good health and CMV-seronegative. The CDR3 DNA is TGCGCCAGCAGCCAAGAAATTGGAAGGGACAAGCGCTACACCTTC. Its translation: CASSQEIGRDKRYTF.